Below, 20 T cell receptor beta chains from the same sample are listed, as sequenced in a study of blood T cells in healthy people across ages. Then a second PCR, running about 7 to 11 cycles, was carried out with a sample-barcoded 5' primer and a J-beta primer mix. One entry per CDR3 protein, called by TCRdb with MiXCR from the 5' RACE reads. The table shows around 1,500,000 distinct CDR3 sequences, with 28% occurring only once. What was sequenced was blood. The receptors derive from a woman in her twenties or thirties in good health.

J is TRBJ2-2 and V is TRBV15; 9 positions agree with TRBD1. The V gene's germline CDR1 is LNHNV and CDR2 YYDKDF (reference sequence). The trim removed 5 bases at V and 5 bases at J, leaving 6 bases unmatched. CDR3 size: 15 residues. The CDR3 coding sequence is TGTGCCACCAGCTACGGGACAGGGCAAACCGGGGAGCTGTTTTTT. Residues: CATSYGTGQTGELFF.

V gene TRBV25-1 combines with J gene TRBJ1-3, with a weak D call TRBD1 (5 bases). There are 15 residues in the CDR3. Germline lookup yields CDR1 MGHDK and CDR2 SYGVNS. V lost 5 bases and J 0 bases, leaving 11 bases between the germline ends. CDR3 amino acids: CASSLEGSSGNTIYF. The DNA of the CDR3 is TGTGCCAGCAGTTTAGAGGGGTCCTCTGGAAACACCATATATTTT.

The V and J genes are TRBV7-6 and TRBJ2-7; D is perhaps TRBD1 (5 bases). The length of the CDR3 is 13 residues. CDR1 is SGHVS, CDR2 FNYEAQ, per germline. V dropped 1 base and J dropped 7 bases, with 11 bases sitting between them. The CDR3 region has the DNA TGTGCCAGCAGCTTAGGGCCGGACAATGAGCAGTACTTC. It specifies CASSLGPDNEQYF.

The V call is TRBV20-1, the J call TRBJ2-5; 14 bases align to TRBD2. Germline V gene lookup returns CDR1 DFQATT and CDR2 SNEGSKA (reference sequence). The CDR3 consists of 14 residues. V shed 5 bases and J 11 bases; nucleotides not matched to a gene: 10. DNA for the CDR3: TGCAGTGCTGCGACTAGCGGGAGGGACAATGAGCAGTACTTC. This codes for CSAATSGRDNEQYF.

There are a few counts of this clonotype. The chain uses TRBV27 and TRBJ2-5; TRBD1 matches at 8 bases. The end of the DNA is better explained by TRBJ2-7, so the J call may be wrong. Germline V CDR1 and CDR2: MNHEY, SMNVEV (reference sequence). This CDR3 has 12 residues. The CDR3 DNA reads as TGTGCCACCTCGGACAGGGCGGGCGAGCAGTACTTC. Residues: CATSDRAGEQYF.

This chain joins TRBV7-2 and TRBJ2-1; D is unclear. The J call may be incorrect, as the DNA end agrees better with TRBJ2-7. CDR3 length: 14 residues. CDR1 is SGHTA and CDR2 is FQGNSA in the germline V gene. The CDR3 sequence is CASSPRGWIYEQYF. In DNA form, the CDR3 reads TGTGCCAGCAGCCCCCGTGGTTGGATCTACGAGCAGTACTTC.

CDR3 sequence reads: CSVVRASGHIYNEQFF. The CDR3 nucleotides read TGCAGCGTCGTCCGGGCTAGCGGGCACATCTACAATGAGCAGTTCTTC. The V gene is TRBV29-1, the J gene TRBJ2-1; TRBD2 agrees at 8 bases. CDR1 is SQVTM, CDR2 ANQGSEA, per germline. CDR3 size: 16 residues. The trim removed 6 bases at V and 3 bases at J, leaving 13 bases unmatched.

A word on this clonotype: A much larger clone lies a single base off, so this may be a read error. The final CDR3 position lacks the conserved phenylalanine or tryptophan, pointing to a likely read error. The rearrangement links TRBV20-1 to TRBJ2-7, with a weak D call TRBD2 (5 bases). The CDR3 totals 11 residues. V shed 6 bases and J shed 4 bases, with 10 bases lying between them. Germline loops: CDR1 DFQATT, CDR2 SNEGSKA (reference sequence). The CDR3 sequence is CSAIRRYEQYC. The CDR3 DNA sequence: TGCAGTGCGATTAGGAGGTACGAGCAGTACTGC.

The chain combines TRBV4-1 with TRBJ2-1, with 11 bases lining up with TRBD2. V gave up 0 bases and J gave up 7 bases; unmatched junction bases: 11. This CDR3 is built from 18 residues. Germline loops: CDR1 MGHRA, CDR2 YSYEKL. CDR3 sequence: CASSQEKSIAGGRNEQFF. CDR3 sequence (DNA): TGCGCCAGCAGCCAAGAGAAGAGTATAGCGGGGGGGCGGAATGAGCAGTTCTTC.

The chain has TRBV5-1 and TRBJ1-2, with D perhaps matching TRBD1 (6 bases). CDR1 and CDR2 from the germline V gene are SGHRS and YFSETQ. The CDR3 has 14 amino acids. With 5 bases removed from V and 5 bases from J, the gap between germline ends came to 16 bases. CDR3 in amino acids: CASSNPRGVYGYTF. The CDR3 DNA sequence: TGCGCCAGCAGTAACCCCAGGGGAGTTTATGGCTACACCTTC.

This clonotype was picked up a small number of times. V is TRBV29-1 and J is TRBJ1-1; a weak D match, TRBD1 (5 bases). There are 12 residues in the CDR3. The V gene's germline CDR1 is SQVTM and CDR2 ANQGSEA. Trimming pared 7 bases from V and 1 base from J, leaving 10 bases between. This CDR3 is CSAGAPNTEAFF. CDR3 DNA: TGCAGCGCCGGGGCACCGAACACTGAAGCTTTCTTT.

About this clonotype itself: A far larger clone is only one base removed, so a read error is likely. The CDR3 is CASSPKGYGYTF. The CDR3 DNA is TGTGCCAGCAGTCCTAAGGGCTATGGCTACACCTTC. The V and J genes are TRBV12-3 or TRBV12-4 and TRBJ1-2; D uncertain. Trimming shortened V by 5 bases and J by 4 bases, and 8 bases separated the two germline ends. The CDR3 is 12 amino acids.

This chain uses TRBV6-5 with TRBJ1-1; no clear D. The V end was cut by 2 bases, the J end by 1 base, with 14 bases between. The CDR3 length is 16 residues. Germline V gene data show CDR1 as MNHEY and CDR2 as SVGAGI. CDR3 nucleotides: TGTGCCAGCAGTTACGGACGCGGGGTTACGAACACTGAAGCTTTCTTT. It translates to CASSYGRGVTNTEAFF.

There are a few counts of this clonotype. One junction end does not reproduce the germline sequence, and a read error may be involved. The CDR3 sequence: CASSLGSSVSVEQFF. In nucleotides, the CDR3 is TGTGCTAGCAGTTTAGGTTCGTCAGTTAGCGTTGAGCAGTTCTTC. The chain uses TRBV12-3 or TRBV12-4 and TRBJ2-1, with D possibly TRBD2 on 5 matching bases. The CDR3 consists of 15 residues.

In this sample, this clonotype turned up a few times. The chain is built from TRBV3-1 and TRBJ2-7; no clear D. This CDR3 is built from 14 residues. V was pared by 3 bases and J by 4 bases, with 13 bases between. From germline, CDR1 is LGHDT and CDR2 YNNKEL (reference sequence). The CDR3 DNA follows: TGTGCCAGCAGCCATTCGGTCAGCCTGTACGAGCAGTACTTC. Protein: CASSHSVSLYEQYF.

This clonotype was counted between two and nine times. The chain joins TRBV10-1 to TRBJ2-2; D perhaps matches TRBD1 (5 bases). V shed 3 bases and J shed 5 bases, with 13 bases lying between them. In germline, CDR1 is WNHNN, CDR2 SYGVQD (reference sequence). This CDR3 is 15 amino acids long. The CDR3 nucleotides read TGCGCCAGCAGTGAAAGGCAGGGTGGAACCGGGGAGCTGTTTTTT. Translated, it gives CASSERQGGTGELFF.

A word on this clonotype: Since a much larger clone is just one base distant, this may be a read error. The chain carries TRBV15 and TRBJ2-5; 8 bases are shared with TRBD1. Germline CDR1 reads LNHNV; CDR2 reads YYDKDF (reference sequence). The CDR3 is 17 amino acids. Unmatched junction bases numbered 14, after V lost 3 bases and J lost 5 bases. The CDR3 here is CATSSVIGRGQRETQYF. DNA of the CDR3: TGTGCCACCAGCAGTGTCATAGGCAGGGGGCAGAGGGAGACCCAGTACTTC.

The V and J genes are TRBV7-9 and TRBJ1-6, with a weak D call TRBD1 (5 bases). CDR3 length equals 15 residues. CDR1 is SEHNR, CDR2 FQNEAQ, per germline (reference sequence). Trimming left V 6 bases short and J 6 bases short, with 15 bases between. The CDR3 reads CASRKGRGSNSPLHF. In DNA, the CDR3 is TGTGCCAGCAGAAAAGGCCGGGGGAGTAATTCACCCCTCCACTTT.

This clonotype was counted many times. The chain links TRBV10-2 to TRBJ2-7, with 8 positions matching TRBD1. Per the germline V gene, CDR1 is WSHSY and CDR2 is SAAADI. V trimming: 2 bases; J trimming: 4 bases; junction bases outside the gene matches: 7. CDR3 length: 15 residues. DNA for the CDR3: TGCGCCAGCAGTGAGACTCAGGGGGCCAAATACGAGCAGTACTTC. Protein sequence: CASSETQGAKYEQYF.

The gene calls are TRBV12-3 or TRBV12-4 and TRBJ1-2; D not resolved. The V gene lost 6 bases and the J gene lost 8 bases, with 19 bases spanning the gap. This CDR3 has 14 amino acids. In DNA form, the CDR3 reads TGTGCCAGCAGCCTCCGGGTTCCTTTTGTGGGCTACACCTTC. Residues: CASSLRVPFVGYTF.